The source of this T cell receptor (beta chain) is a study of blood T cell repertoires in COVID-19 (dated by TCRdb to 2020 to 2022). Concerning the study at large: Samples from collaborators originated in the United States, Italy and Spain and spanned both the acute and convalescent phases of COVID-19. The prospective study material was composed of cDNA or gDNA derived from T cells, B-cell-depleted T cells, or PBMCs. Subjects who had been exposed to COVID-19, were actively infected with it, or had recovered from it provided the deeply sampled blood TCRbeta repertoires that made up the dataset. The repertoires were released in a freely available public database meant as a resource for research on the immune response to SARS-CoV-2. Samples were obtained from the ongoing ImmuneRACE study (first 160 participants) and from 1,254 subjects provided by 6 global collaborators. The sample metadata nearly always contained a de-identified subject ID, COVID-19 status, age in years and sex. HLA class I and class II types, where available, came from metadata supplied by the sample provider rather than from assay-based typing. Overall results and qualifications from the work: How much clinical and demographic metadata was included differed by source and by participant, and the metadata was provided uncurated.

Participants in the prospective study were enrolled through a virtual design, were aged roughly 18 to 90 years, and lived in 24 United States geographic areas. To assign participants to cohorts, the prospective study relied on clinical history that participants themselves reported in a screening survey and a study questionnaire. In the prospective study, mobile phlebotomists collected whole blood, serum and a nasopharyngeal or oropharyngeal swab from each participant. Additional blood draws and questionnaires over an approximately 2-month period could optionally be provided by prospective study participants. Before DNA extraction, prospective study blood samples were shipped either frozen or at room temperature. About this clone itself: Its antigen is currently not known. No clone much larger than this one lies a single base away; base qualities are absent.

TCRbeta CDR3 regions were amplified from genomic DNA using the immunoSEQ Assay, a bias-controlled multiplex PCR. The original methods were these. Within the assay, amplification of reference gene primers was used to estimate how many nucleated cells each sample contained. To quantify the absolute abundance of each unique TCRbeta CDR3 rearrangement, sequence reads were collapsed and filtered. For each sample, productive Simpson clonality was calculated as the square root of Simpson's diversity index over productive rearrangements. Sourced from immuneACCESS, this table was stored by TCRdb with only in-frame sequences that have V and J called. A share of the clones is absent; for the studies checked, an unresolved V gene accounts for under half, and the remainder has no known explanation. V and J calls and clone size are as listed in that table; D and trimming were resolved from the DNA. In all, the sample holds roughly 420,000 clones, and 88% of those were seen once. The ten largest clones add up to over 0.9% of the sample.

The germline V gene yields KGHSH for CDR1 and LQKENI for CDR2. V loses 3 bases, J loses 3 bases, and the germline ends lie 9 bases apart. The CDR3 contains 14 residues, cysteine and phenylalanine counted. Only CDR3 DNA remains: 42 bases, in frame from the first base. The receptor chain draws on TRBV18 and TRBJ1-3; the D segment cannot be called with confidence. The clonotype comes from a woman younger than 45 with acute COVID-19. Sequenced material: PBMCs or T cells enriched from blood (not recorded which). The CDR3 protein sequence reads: CASSPAADGNTIYF. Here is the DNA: TGTGCCAGCTCACCCGCGGCAGATGGAAACACCATATATTTT.